Listed below are T cell receptor beta chains from one sample, sequenced in a study of T cells in Graves' hyperthyroidism and ophthalmopathy. TCRdb redid the calling of the multiplex PCR reads with MiXCR, one entry per CDR3 protein. The table shows some 600,000 distinct CDR3 sequences, with 11% to 15% occurring only once. Sequencing input: blood. The receptors were sampled from a woman aged 30 to 39 with Graves' hyperthyroidism that later progressed to Graves' ophthalmopathy. CDR3s include the opening cysteine and the closing phenylalanine or tryptophan. The order of the fields is J gene, clone size, V gene, D gene, CDR3 DNA, CDR3 protein. A D gene is named only where the DNA matches it firmly. Only some rows state a clone size, as once, few, many or a class for expanded clones.

TRBJ1-4 many TRBV6-1 . TGTGCCAGCAGTATCCGGTTAGAGGGGCTAGCAACTAATGAAAAACTGTTTTTT CASSIRLEGLATNEKLFF
TRBJ2-7 many TRBV6-2/TRBV6-3 . TGTGCCAGCAGTTACTTCCGACAGGATTCCTACGAGCAGTACTTC CASSYFRQDSYEQYF
TRBJ1-2 few TRBV20-1 TRBD1 TGCAGTGCTAGGTCCCCGGACAGGGTCAACTATGGCTACACCTTC CSARSPDRVNYGYTF
TRBJ1-1 many TRBV27 . TGTGCCAGCAGTCTTTTGGGGGTCACTGAAGCTTTCTTT CASSLLGVTEAFF
TRBJ2-1 many TRBV20-1 TRBD1 TGCAGTGCTAAACAGGGGAGATACAATGAGCAGTTCTTC CSAKQGRYNEQFF
TRBJ2-1 few TRBV5-1 . TGCGCCAGCAGCGAGAGTTACGGTGCAAGCTCCTACAATGAGCAGTTCTTC CASSESYGASSYNEQFF
TRBJ2-1 many TRBV19 . TGTGCCAGTAGTATAGGAGGGTCCTACAATGAGCAGTTCTTC CASSIGGSYNEQFF
TRBJ2-7 few TRBV6-5 . TGTGCCAGCAGTTACGGTCGGATACGCGAGCAGTACTTC CASSYGRIREQYF
TRBJ2-7 few TRBV11-2 . TGTGCCAGCAGCTCCCCAGAGAACAGGGTCGTCCACGAGCAGTACTTC CASSSPENRVVHEQYF
TRBJ2-1 many TRBV7-3 . TGTGCCAGCAGCTTTTCAGGGGACGAGCAGTTCTTC CASSFSGDEQFF
TRBJ2-2 . TRBV6-4 . TGTGCCAGCAGTTACTGGGGGCCAGCGGCCCGCACCGGGGAGCTGTTTTTT CASSYWGPAARTGELFF